The following is a T cell receptor beta chain sequence with its context. Its antigen is not known. The data stem from a study of identical twins. Points from the study as a whole: Within cord blood, abundant beta clonotypes carried fewer insertions, but memory repertoires showed no such trend.

TCRdb used MiXCR to reprocess the 5' RACE reads, holding one entry per CDR3 protein. The sample includes some 600,000 distinct CDR3 sequences, 7% to 7.5% of them seen just once. J gave up 10 bases and V 3 bases, and 13 bases lay outside the gene matches. The V gene's germline CDR1 is ENHRY and CDR2 SYGVKD. The CDR3 sequence is 16 residues long. In addition, the sample was reused for a study of yellow fever vaccine responses in identical twins.

The sample taken for sequencing was PBMCs. This TCR was recovered from a woman aged 18-29 years in good health. J is TRBJ2-5 and V is TRBV10-3, with 11 bases that match TRBD2. Here the CDR3 DNA reads TGTGCCATCAGTGACCCGGGACTAGCGGTCCGGGGGGACCAGTACTTC. Translated: CAISDPGLAVRGDQYF.